Sequencing of this TCR beta chain was carried out in a study of T cells after yellow fever vaccination. Study summary: Libraries from low-cell-number fractions were prepared with the SMART-Seq v4 Ultra Low Input RNA kit.

This clonotype occurred many times. Its antigen is undetermined. V lost 6 bases and J lost 2, with 25 bases in between. CDR3 length equals 18 residues. 5'RACE template switching added a universal primer site and UMIs to TCR cDNA. Via MiXCR, TCRdb re-called the 5' RACE reads, giving one row per CDR3 protein. The table lists 200,000 to 300,000 distinct CDR3 sequences, 3.6% of them singletons. Findings and caveats of the study: A minor fraction of clonotypes spanned both CD4 and CD8 compartments. Most clones from primary vaccination were detected again post-booster (roughly 95% CD4, around 88% CD8).

The material was PBMCs, obtained 15 days after the yellow fever booster vaccination. The chain uses TRBV12-3 or TRBV12-4 and TRBJ1-2; TRBD1 is a possible D gene (6 bases). The origin of this receptor is a man younger than 30 who received the YFV17D yellow fever vaccine. CDR3 DNA sequence: TGTGCCAGCAGCCCCCTGGGGGGCAGGCCAACTTCCAACTATGGCTACACCTTC. Translation gives CASSPLGGRPTSNYGYTF.